These 7 T cell receptor beta chains were sequenced from one sample in a study of CD8 T cells in Susac syndrome. cDNA came from approximately 0.5 to 1 ug RNA primed by random hexamers. TCRdb passed the immunoSEQ multiplex PCR reads through MiXCR, listing each CDR3 protein once. The table includes more than 250,000 distinct CDR3 sequences, about 91% detected once. Sequenced input: CD4+ T cells from PBMCs. The receptor set was obtained from a human donor with multiple sclerosis.

V gene TRBV6-6 combines with J gene TRBJ1-5, with D perhaps matching TRBD1 (6 bases). V was trimmed by 7 bases and J by 4 bases, leaving 17 bases between them. This CDR3 is 15 amino acids long. Germline CDR1 reads MNHNY; CDR2 reads SVGAGI (reference sequence). CDR3 amino acids: CASTDEGRGNQPQHF. The DNA of the CDR3 is TGTGCCAGCACCGACGAGGGGAGGGGGAATCAGCCCCAGCATTTT.

This chain links TRBV5-4 with TRBJ1-1, with D possibly being TRBD1 (5 bases). Trimming stripped 3 bases from V and 4 bases from J, with 19 bases between. Germline assignment: CDR1 SGHNT and CDR2 YYREEE (reference sequence). The length of the CDR3 is 16 residues. The chain's CDR3 is CASSYARFRGGTEAFF. The CDR3 DNA sequence: TGTGCCAGCAGCTATGCGAGATTTCGGGGGGGCACTGAAGCTTTCTTT.

This sequence joins TRBV11-3 and TRBJ2-7, with D hard to call. Deletions cut 3 bases from V and 0 bases from J, with 9 bases between. Germline V CDR1 and CDR2: SGHNT, YENEEA. The CDR3 contains 14 residues. The CDR3 region is CASSLSRSSYEQYF. The CDR3 nucleotides are TGTGCCAGCAGCTTGTCTCGGAGCTCCTACGAGCAGTACTTC.

Here the CDR3 reads CASSPGREGNTEAFF. The CDR3 DNA follows: TGTGCCAGCAGCCCCGGCAGGGAGGGGAACACTGAAGCTTTCTTT. The chain is built from TRBV12-3 or TRBV12-4 and TRBJ1-1; TRBD1 might be the D (5 bases). Trimming took off 6 bases at V and 1 base at J, with 15 bases between the two ends. This CDR3 contains 15 residues.

The rearrangement joins TRBV5-1 to TRBJ1-2; TRBD1 matches at 7 bases. The germline V gene encodes CDR1 SGHRS and CDR2 YFSETQ. V shed 3 bases and J 8 bases; nucleotides not matched to a gene: 13. CDR3 length equals 15 residues. The CDR3: CASSSKPPGQLGYTF. CDR3 in DNA: TGCGCCAGCAGCTCGAAACCTCCGGGACAGTTAGGCTACACCTTC.

The chain is built from TRBV7-2 and TRBJ1-2, with 9 bases lining up with TRBD1. Germline V lookup: CDR1 SGHTA, CDR2 FQGNSA. The CDR3 has 14 amino acids. V gave up 5 bases and J gave up 7 bases; unmatched junction bases: 8. The CDR3 loop reads CASSRQTGQGGYTF. As DNA, the CDR3 is TGTGCCAGCAGCCGACAAACGGGACAGGGTGGCTACACCTTC.

The J gene is TRBJ2-1, the V gene TRBV10-2; D might be TRBD1 (6 bases). Germline V CDR1 and CDR2: WSHSY, SAAADI. Trimming removed 3 bases at V and 6 bases at J, with 15 bases between. This CDR3 has 15 residues. CDR3 in amino acids: CASSDQGLTGNEQFF. The CDR3 region has the DNA TGCGCCAGCAGTGACCAGGGGCTAACTGGCAATGAGCAGTTCTTC.